The clone carrying this TCR beta chain was detected only a few times. What it binds is not known. Each CDR3 protein is one row after TCRdb ran MiXCR on the 5' RACE reads. The profile covers approximately 89,000 distinct CDR3 sequences, with roughly 12% appearing a single time and roughly 40% taken by the ten largest. These data come from a study of T-cell memory formation after mild COVID-19. Regarding the study as a whole: Day 15 to 85 contracting clones showed balanced CD4/CD8; later expanders leaned CD4+. Cross-reactive memory seemingly joined, as some responding clones were found in pre-infection memory. Chiefly within CM and EM were the contracting CD4+ clones; CD8+ ones were within EMRA. Nothing showed for sure that second-wave clones peaking on day 37 were SARS-CoV-2 specific.

Trimming cost V 5 bases and J 2 bases, with 16 bases left between them. This CDR3 is built from 16 residues. The germline V gene has CDR1 SGHTA and CDR2 FQGTGA. Sequenced: PBMCs or a T cell subset sorted from them (not recorded which). This chain joins TRBV7-3 and TRBJ2-1; D is unclear. The origin of this receptor is a man aged 18 to 30 who had mild COVID-19 (a few samples of this study predate the infection). Cell type and time point are not known. Here the CDR3 reads CASSPEIARPYNEQFF. CDR3 DNA: TGTGCCAGCAGCCCGGAGATAGCTAGGCCCTACAATGAGCAGTTCTTC.